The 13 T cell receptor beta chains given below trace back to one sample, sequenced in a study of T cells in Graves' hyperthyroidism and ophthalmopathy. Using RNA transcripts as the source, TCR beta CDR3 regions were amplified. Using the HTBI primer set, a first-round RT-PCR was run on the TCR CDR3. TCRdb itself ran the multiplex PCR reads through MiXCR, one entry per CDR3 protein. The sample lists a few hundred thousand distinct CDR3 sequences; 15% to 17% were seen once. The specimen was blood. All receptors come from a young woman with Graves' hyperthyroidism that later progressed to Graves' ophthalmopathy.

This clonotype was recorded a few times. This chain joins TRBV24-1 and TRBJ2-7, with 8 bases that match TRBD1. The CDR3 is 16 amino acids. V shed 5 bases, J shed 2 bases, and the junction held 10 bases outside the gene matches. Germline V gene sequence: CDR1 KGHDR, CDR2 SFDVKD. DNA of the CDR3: TGTGCCACCAGTGCCGGCCGGACAGGGAGTACCTACGAGCAGTACTTC. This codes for CATSAGRTGSTYEQYF.

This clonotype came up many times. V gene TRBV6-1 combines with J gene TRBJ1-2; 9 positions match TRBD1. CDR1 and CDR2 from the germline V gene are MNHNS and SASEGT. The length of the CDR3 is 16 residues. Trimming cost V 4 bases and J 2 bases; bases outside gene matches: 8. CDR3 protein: CASSATQGALNYGYTF. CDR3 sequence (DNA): TGTGCCAGCAGTGCAACACAGGGGGCGTTGAACTATGGCTACACCTTC.

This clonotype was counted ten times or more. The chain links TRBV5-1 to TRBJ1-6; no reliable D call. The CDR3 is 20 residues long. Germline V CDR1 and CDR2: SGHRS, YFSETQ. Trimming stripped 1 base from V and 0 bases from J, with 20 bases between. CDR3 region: CASSLYTWTARSSYNSPLHF. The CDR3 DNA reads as TGCGCCAGCAGCTTGTACACATGGACGGCAAGGAGCTCCTATAATTCACCCCTCCACTTT.

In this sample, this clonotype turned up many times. The CDR3 DNA is TGCAGTGCTAGAGCTAGCCTGCTAGGCAATGAGCAGTTCTTC. Translating it yields CSARASLLGNEQFF. The chain combines TRBV20-1 with TRBJ2-1; D is perhaps TRBD2 (5 bases). This CDR3 comprises 14 residues. V shed 1 base and J shed 6 bases, with 13 bases lying between them. The germline gives CDR1 DFQATT, CDR2 SNEGSKA (reference sequence).

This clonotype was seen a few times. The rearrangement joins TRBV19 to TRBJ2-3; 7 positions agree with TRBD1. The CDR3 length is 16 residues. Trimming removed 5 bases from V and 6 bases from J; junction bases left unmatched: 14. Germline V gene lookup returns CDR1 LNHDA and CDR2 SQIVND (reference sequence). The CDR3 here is CASSLRQGEVPDTQYF. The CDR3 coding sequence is TGTGCCAGTAGTCTTCGACAGGGCGAAGTGCCGGATACGCAGTATTTT. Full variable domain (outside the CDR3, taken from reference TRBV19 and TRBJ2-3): DGGITQSPKYLFRKEGQNVTLSCEQNLNHDAMYWYRQDPGQGLRLIYYSQIVNDFQKGDIAEGYSVSREKKESFPLTVTSAQKNPTAFYLCASSLRQGEVPDTQYFGPGTRLTVL.

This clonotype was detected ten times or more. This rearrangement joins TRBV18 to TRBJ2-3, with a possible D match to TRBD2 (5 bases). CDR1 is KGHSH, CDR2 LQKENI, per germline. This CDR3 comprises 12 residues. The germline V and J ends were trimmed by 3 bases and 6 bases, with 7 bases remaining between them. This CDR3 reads CASSPTGDTQYF. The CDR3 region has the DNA TGTGCCAGCTCACCGACGGGGGATACGCAGTATTTT.

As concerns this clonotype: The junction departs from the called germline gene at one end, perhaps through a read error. Here the CDR3 reads CASSFMGGLAKNIQHF. CDR3 sequence (DNA): TGTGCCAGCAGCTTTATGGGCGGACTAGCCAAAAACATTCAGCACTTC. The V call is TRBV5-4, the J call TRBJ2-4; TRBD2 aligns across 8 bases. The V gene's germline CDR1 is SGHNT and CDR2 YYREEE (reference sequence). The CDR3 has 16 amino acids.

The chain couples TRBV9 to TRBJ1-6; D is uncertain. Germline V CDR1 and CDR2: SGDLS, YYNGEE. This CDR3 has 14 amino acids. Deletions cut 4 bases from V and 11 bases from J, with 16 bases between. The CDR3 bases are TGTGCCAGCAGCAGACCTTCGCCGAGTACACCCCTCCACTTT. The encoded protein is CASSRPSPSTPLHF.

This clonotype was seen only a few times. In nucleotides, the CDR3 is TGTGCCAGTAGGACAGGGTACTCCTACGAGCAGTACTTC. Protein sequence: CASRTGYSYEQYF. This chain joins TRBV18 and TRBJ2-7; 8 bases align to TRBD1. Per the germline V gene, CDR1 is KGHSH and CDR2 is LQKENI. The CDR3 length is 13 residues. Unmatched junction bases numbered 4, after V lost 9 bases and J lost 0 bases.

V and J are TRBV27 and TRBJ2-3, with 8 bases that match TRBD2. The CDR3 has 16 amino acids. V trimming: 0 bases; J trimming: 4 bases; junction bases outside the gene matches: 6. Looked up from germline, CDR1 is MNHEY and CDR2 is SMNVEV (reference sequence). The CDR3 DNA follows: TGTGCCAGCAGTTTATCGCCAGCGGGAGCAGCAGATACGCAGTATTTT. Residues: CASSLSPAGAADTQYF.

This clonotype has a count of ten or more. The CDR3 sequence is CASSQRSGRTEAQYF. The CDR3 DNA reads TGTGCCAGCAGCCAACGTAGCGGGAGGACGGAGGCCCAGTACTTC. The V call is TRBV3-1, the J call TRBJ2-5; 10 nucleotides align to TRBD2. CDR3 length: 15 residues. Germline V gives CDR1 LGHDT, CDR2 YNNKEL (reference sequence). After removal of 2 bases from V and 9 bases from J, the junction contained 9 bases not matched to a gene.

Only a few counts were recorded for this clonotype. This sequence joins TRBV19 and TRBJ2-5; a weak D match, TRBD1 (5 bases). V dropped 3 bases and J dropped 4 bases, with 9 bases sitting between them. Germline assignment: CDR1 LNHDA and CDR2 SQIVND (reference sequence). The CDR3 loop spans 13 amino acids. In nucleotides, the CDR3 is TGTGCCAGTAGTATTTGGGGCGGAGAGACCCAGTACTTC. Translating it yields CASSIWGGETQYF.

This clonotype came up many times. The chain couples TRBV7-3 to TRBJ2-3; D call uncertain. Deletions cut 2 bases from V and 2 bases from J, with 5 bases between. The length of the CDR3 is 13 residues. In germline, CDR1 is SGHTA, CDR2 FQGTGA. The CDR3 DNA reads TGTGCCAGCAGCTTATACGTCACAGATACGCAGTATTTT. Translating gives CASSLYVTDTQYF.